This is a list of T cell receptor beta chains from one sample in a study of cytomegalovirus exposure and HLA in healthy donors. The data were produced by immunoSEQ multiplex PCR, yet TCRdb's version contains in-frame clones alone and is incomplete. The sample holds 200,000 to 250,000 clones; around 73% are singletons and the top ten take approximately 3.9%. Sequencing was done on a sample of PBMCs. The receptors originated from a male donor in good health and CMV-seronegative. The CDR3 runs from the conserved cysteine through the conserved F or W. A D gene is named only where the DNA matches it firmly. A clone size is listed for some rows: how often the clone was seen (once, few, many), or a class if it is expanded.

TRBV25-1	TRBJ2-7	NA	NA	TGTGCCGCGGCAGGGGAACTATACGAGCAGTACTTC	CAAAGELYEQYF
TRBV7-3	TRBJ1-1	NA	NA	TGTGCCAGCAGCTTAATGGCTGGGAGCACTGAAGCTTTCTTT	CASSLMAGSTEAFF
TRBV18	TRBJ2-1	NA	NA	TGTGCCAGCTCACCACTGAGAGGGTCTTCTTACAATGAGCAGTTCTTC	CASSPLRGSSYNEQFF
TRBV11-2	TRBJ2-7	NA	TRBD1	TGTGCCAGCAGCTTGGACAGGGCCTACGAGCAGTACTTC	CASSLDRAYEQYF
TRBV7-9	TRBJ2-5	once	TRBD2	TGTGCCAGCAGCGCGGGACTAGCGGGAGGAGAGACCCAGTACTTC	CASSAGLAGGETQYF
TRBV19	TRBJ1-5	NA	TRBD1	TGTGCCAGTAGCAGAACAGGGGAGGCCAATCAGCCCCAGCATTTT	CASSRTGEANQPQHF
TRBV28	TRBJ2-7	NA	NA	TGTGCCAGCAGCTCGGTGGGGGGTCTCCACGAGCAGTACTTC	CASSSVGGLHEQYF
TRBV5-4	TRBJ1-1	NA	NA	TGTGCCAGCAGCGGATCCGTTGGGGGCAACACTGAAGCTTTCTTT	CASSGSVGGNTEAFF
TRBV6-5	TRBJ1-1	few	NA	TGTGCCAGCAGTTACTCGAACAGGGTGAGGAACACTGAAGCTTTCTTT	CASSYSNRVRNTEAFF
TRBV4-2	TRBJ2-1	NA	NA	TGTGCCAGCAGCCAAGAGGACAGCGGTTTCCATGAGCAGTTCTTC	CASSQEDSGFHEQFF
TRBV9	TRBJ1-2	NA	NA	TGTGCCAGCAGCCTCGGGGCGGGGAGGGATGGCTACACCTTC	CASSLGAGRDGYTF
TRBV6-5	TRBJ2-7	NA	TRBD2	TGTGCCAGCACCAAGACTAGCGGGAGTTCCTACGAGCAGTACTTC	CASTKTSGSSYEQYF
TRBV29-1	TRBJ1-5	NA	NA	TGCAGCGTTGCGGGGGGCGTCAATCAGCCCCAGCATTTT	CSVAGGVNQPQHF
TRBV21-1	TRBJ2-7	NA	NA	TGTGCCAGCAGCAAAGGGACTAGCGGGAGGGCCATCGACCTAGGTGGCCACGAGCAGTACTTC	CASSKGTSGRAIDLGGHEQYF
TRBV6-1	TRBJ2-1	NA	TRBD2	TGTGCCAGCAGTGAAGAACGACTAGCGGGAGTTTACAATGAGCAGTTCTTC	CASSEERLAGVYNEQFF
TRBV5-1	TRBJ2-5	once	TRBD2	TGCGCCAGCAGCTCCGGACTAGCGGCGAAAGAGACCCAGTACTTC	CASSSGLAAKETQYF
TRBV12-5	TRBJ2-1	NA	NA	TGTGCTAGTGGTTTGGCCGACAGCGCTGACAATGAGCAGTTCTTC	CASGLADSADNEQFF
TRBV28	TRBJ1-1	few	NA	TGTGCCAGCAGCTTCAGGGGAGATCATTGGAACACTGAAGCTTTCTTT	CASSFRGDHWNTEAFF
TRBV28	TRBJ2-7	NA	TRBD1	TGTGCCAGCAGTTTGACAGGGGACAACGAGCAGTACTTC	CASSLTGDNEQYF
TRBV9	TRBJ2-3	NA	NA	TGTGCCAGCAGCCCCCACTTCGCCGAGCGCACAGATACGCAGTATTTT	CASSPHFAERTDTQYF
TRBV21-1	TRBJ2-7	NA	NA	TGTGCCAGCAGCAAAAGTGGAACAGCTAGCGCCTACGAGCAGTACTTC	CASSKSGTASAYEQYF
TRBV9	TRBJ2-3	once	TRBD2	TGTGCCAGCAGCGTGAGCCTAGCGGAAACGGGGGATACGCAGTATTTT	CASSVSLAETGDTQYF
TRBV5-6	TRBJ1-3	NA	NA	TGTGCCAGCAGCCCAGTCCCTTCTGGAAACACCATATATTTT	CASSPVPSGNTIYF
TRBV6-5	TRBJ1-5	NA	NA	TGTGCCAGCAGTTCTTATCAGGGTGGCAATCAGCCCCAGCATTTT	CASSSYQGGNQPQHF
TRBV25-1	TRBJ1-4	many	NA	TGTGCCAGCAGGGTTGGGCCTAATGAAAAACTGTTTTTT	CASRVGPNEKLFF
TRBV20-1	TRBJ2-1	NA	NA	TGCAGTGCTGGTAGGGGAGGGCAGTTCTTC	CSAGRGGQFF
TRBV6-5	TRBJ1-4	NA	NA	TGTGCCAGCAGTTACGGGGGCTCTAATGAAAAACTGTTTTTT	CASSYGGSNEKLFF
TRBV11-3	TRBJ2-1	NA	NA	TGTGCCAGCAGCTTCAATCAAAATGAGCAGTTCTTC	CASSFNQNEQFF
TRBV19	TRBJ2-3	NA	TRBD2	TGTGCCAGTAGCCCACGTAGCGGGAGCCTCACAGATACGCAGTATTTT	CASSPRSGSLTDTQYF
TRBV5-4	TRBJ2-2	NA	NA	TGTGCCAGCAACCAAGATCTTCTAGGCCCCGGGGAGCTGTTTTTT	CASNQDLLGPGELFF
TRBV19	TRBJ2-7	NA	NA	TGTGCCAGTAGTATCCACTGGACTAACTACGAGCAGTACTTC	CASSIHWTNYEQYF
TRBV5-1	TRBJ2-7	NA	NA	TGCGCCAGCAGCTTGGATCTAGCCATTCAATCCGAGCAGTACTTC	CASSLDLAIQSEQYF
TRBV18	TRBJ2-7	NA	TRBD2	TGTGCCAGCTCACTTGGACTAGCGGGGTACGAGCAGTACTTC	CASSLGLAGYEQYF
TRBV27	TRBJ2-1	NA	NA	TGTGCCAGCAGTTACGGGATTGAGCAGTTCTTC	CASSYGIEQFF
TRBV9	TRBJ2-1	NA	TRBD2	TGTGCCAGCGGAGGGCCAAGCGGGAGAATCATAAATGAGCAGTTCTTC	CASGGPSGRIINEQFF
TRBV9	TRBJ2-2	NA	NA	TGTGCCAGCAGCGTAAAGGGGAAGTCGAACACCGGGGAGCTGTTTTTT	CASSVKGKSNTGELFF
TRBV5-4	TRBJ1-1	few	NA	TGTGCCAGCAGGTCGGGCACTGAAGCTTTCTTT	CASRSGTEAFF
TRBV5-1	TRBJ2-2	NA	NA	TGCGCCAGCAGCTTAGGGGGAAACACCGGGGAGCTGTTTTTT	CASSLGGNTGELFF
TRBV5-6	TRBJ2-5	NA	TRBD2	TGTGCCAGCAGCTTGGTAGCGGGATTACAAGAGACCCAGTACTTC	CASSLVAGLQETQYF
TRBV6-6	TRBJ2-1	NA	NA	TGTGCCAGCAGTTACTCTCCCGGGAATGAGCAGTTCTTC	CASSYSPGNEQFF
TRBV9	TRBJ2-3	NA	NA	TGTGCCAGCAGCGAGGCAGGGGAGTCTAGCACAGATACGCAGTATTTT	CASSEAGESSTDTQYF
TRBV5-1	TRBJ2-7	few	TRBD1	TGCGCCAGCAGCTACCCCCGGGACAGCCGCTACGAGCAGTACTTC	CASSYPRDSRYEQYF
TRBV4-1	TRBJ1-1	NA	NA	TGCGCCAGCAGCCAAGATAGAGGGCGGACGAACACTGAAGCTTTCTTT	CASSQDRGRTNTEAFF
TRBV6-1	TRBJ1-5	NA	NA	TGTGCCAGCAGCCTAAATCAGCCCCAGCATTTT	CASSLNQPQHF
TRBV19	TRBJ1-3	NA	NA	TGTGCCAGTAGTTCCCCGCATTCAGGAATCTCTGGAAACACCATATATTTT	CASSSPHSGISGNTIYF
TRBV9	TRBJ2-1	NA	TRBD2	TGTGCCAGCAGCGTATTGCCTAGCGGGATGAACAATGAGCAGTTCTTC	CASSVLPSGMNNEQFF
TRBV14	TRBJ1-1	few	TRBD1	TGTGCCAGCAGCCTCCGGACAGGGCGAATCACTGAAGCTTTCTTT	CASSLRTGRITEAFF
TRBV5-4	TRBJ1-2	NA	NA	TGTGCCAGCAGACCGAGGCGAGACTATGGCTACACCTTC	CASRPRRDYGYTF
TRBV19	TRBJ2-1	NA	TRBD1	TGTGCCAGTAGGGGGGACAGGGGGACTTACAATGAGCAGTTCTTC	CASRGDRGTYNEQFF
TRBV7-3	TRBJ2-5	NA	NA	TGTGCCAGCAGCTCTAGTGAAGAGACCCAGTACTTC	CASSSSEETQYF
TRBV27	TRBJ1-1	NA	NA	TGTGCCAGCAGTTTAGAGGGACACCAGAAAGCTTTCTTT	CASSLEGHQKAFF
TRBV5-1	TRBJ2-2	NA	NA	TGCGCCAGCAGCCCCGGTCTGCTCACCGGGGAGCTGTTTTTT	CASSPGLLTGELFF
TRBV6-5	TRBJ1-5	NA	NA	TGTGCCAGCAGTTACAGAGGTGACGGCAATCAGCCCCAGCATTTT	CASSYRGDGNQPQHF
TRBV6-5	TRBJ1-5	NA	NA	TGTGCCAGCAGCTTACGGCGGGAAAGCAATCAGCCCCAGCATTTT	CASSLRRESNQPQHF
TRBV6-4	TRBJ2-5	NA	TRBD2	TGTGCCAGCAGTGCCCCCCGTGGCGGGAGCTTAAAGACCCAGTACTTC	CASSAPRGGSLKTQYF
TRBV2	TRBJ2-5	NA	TRBD2	TGTGCCAGCAGTCGGCTAGCGGGAGTTAAAGAGACCCAGTACTTC	CASSRLAGVKETQYF
TRBV5-1	TRBJ2-1	NA	TRBD2	TGCGCCAGCAGCTTGGAGGCTAGCGGGACCTTATACAATGAGCAGTTCTTC	CASSLEASGTLYNEQFF